The 31 T cell receptor beta chains below come from one sample, sequenced in a study of blood T cell repertoires in COVID-19 (dated by TCRdb to 2018 to 2020). The library was built by means of the immunoSEQ multiplex PCR assay. As stored in TCRdb, this immuneACCESS dataset retains in-frame rearrangements with V and J assigned. A fraction of the clones does not appear; measured against another copy, unresolved V genes explain less than half of the discrepancy, and the remainder lacks a known reason. The sample yields 310,000 or so clones; 83% were counted once. The ten largest clonotypes hold roughly 1.1% of the sample. Input material: peripheral blood. The receptors were gathered from a woman aged 50 to 60 with acute or convalescent COVID-19.

The chain uses TRBV7-3 and TRBJ2-1; D gene uncertain. The CDR3 loop spans 15 amino acids. Germline CDR1 SGHTA, CDR2 FQGTGA. The V gene lost 2 bases and the J gene lost 0 bases, with 8 bases spanning the gap. CDR3 protein: CASSLYEASYNEQFF. The CDR3 nucleotides are TGTGCCAGCAGCTTATATGAGGCCTCCTACAATGAGCAGTTCTTC.

The chain is built from TRBV5-4 and TRBJ2-6; 13 positions agree with TRBD2. CDR3 length: 18 residues. V gave up 4 bases and J gave up 1 base; unmatched junction bases: 5. Germline V gene lookup returns CDR1 SGHNT and CDR2 YYREEE (reference sequence). The CDR3 is CASSLLAGGPSGANVLTF. In DNA, the CDR3 is TGTGCCAGCAGCCTACTAGCGGGAGGGCCATCTGGGGCCAACGTCCTGACTTTC.

The table lists this clone with a count of one. This rearrangement joins TRBV24-1 to TRBJ2-2, with D possibly matching TRBD2 (5 bases). The V gene's germline CDR1 is KGHDR and CDR2 SFDVKD. Trimming stripped 5 bases from V and 6 bases from J, with 12 bases between. The CDR3 contains 14 residues. This CDR3 is CATSAFGSAGELFF. Here the CDR3 DNA reads TGTGCCACCAGTGCATTCGGTAGCGCCGGGGAGCTGTTTTTT.

The V gene is TRBV6-1, the J gene TRBJ2-3; tentatively, D is TRBD1 (5 bases). The germline V and J ends were trimmed by 2 bases and 4 bases, with 7 bases remaining between them. Germline CDR1 and CDR2: MNHNS and SASEGT. The CDR3 length is 13 residues. This CDR3 reads CASSEKTADTQYF. CDR3 DNA: TGTGCCAGCAGTGAAAAGACAGCAGATACGCAGTATTTT.

The chain couples TRBV6-6 to TRBJ2-3; D uncertain. Germline loops: CDR1 MNHNY, CDR2 SVGAGI (reference sequence). This CDR3 has 14 residues. Trimming left V 7 bases short and J 4 bases short, with 15 bases between. In DNA form, the CDR3 reads TGTGCCAGCACCCCTACCCCGTATGCAGATACGCAGTATTTT. Protein: CASTPTPYADTQYF.

V and J are TRBV5-1 and TRBJ2-1; the match to TRBD1 covers 7 bases. CDR1 SGHRS and CDR2 YFSETQ come from the germline V gene. The junction had 4 bases not matched to a gene; V was cut back by 1 base and J by 0 bases. CDR3 size: 16 residues. CDR3 DNA: TGCGCCAGCAGCTTGCTCGGGACAGTCTCCTACAATGAGCAGTTCTTC. The encoded protein is CASSLLGTVSYNEQFF.

The CDR3: CASSVGLDSVWYGYTF. CDR3 nucleotides: TGTGCCAGCAGCGTAGGCTTAGACAGCGTATGGTATGGCTACACCTTC. The V gene is TRBV9, the J gene TRBJ1-2; possibly TRBD1 for D (5 bases). Germline lookup yields CDR1 SGDLS and CDR2 YYNGEE. The V end lost 0 bases, the J end lost 5 bases, and 17 bases lay between the germline ends. The CDR3 is 16 amino acids.

The chain joins TRBV3-1 (or the pseudogene TRBV3-2) to TRBJ2-5; TRBD1 agrees at 9 bases. Germline loops: CDR1 LGHDT, CDR2 YNNKEL (reference sequence). V dropped 2 bases and J dropped 6; count of bases not matched to a gene: 7. The CDR3 is 15 amino acids. This CDR3 is CASSQLPGQGQTQYF. The CDR3 DNA is TGTGCCAGCAGCCAACTCCCGGGACAGGGCCAGACCCAGTACTTC.

The chain is built from TRBV24-1 and TRBJ2-3; possible D gene TRBD2, 5 bases. This CDR3 is 14 amino acids long. Germline V lookup: CDR1 KGHDR, CDR2 SFDVKD. Trimming left V 0 bases short and J 3 bases short, with 6 bases between. CDR3 amino acids: CATSDLLATDTQYF. The CDR3 region has the DNA TGTGCCACCAGTGATTTGCTAGCTACAGATACGCAGTATTTT.

The J gene is TRBJ2-6, the V gene TRBV11-1, with D uncertain. Germline values: CDR1 SGHAT, CDR2 FQDESV (reference sequence). The V gene lost 2 bases and the J gene lost 0 bases, with 2 bases spanning the gap. The CDR3 extends over 14 amino acids. The CDR3 DNA is TGTGCCAGCAGCTTACTCTCTGGGGCCAACGTCCTGACTTTC. Translation: CASSLLSGANVLTF. The whole variable domain, remainder taken from reference TRBV11-1 and TRBJ2-6, is EAEVAQSPRYKITEKSQAVAFWCDPISGHATLYWYRQILGQGPELLVQFQDESVVDDSQLPKDRFSAERLKGVDSTLKIQPAELGDSAMYLCASSLLSGANVLTFGAGSRLTVL.

V and J are TRBV30 and TRBJ1-6, with TRBD1 matching 8 bases. CDR1 and CDR2 (germline): GTSNPN, SVGIG (reference sequence). J gave up 6 bases and V 5 bases, and 6 bases lay outside the gene matches. The CDR3 spans 14 residues. CDR3 coding DNA: TGTGCCTGGGACGGCACAGGGGGTAATTCACCCCTCCACTTT. Translating it yields CAWDGTGGNSPLHF.

The genes are TRBV15 and TRBJ2-7, with TRBD1 matching over 11 bases. Germline assignment: CDR1 LNHNV and CDR2 YYDKDF (reference sequence). The CDR3 has 15 amino acids. Trimming took 5 bases from V and 1 from J; bases not matched to a gene: 4. The CDR3 DNA reads as TGTGCCACCAGCGGGAGGGACAGGGGGTCCTACGAGCAGTACTTC. Its protein product is CATSGRDRGSYEQYF.

The chain recombines TRBV6-5 with TRBJ1-1; tentative D call: TRBD1 (5 bases). The V and J ends lost 2 bases and 4 bases respectively, with 8 bases between them. CDR3 length: 13 amino acids. The germline CDR1 and CDR2 sequences are MNHEY and SVGAGI. The CDR3 region is CASSYAGGTEAFF. Written as DNA, the CDR3 is TGTGCCAGCAGTTACGCGGGGGGCACTGAAGCTTTCTTT.

This rearrangement joins TRBV7-9 to TRBJ1-2, with D uncertain. CDR1 and CDR2 from the germline V gene are SEHNR and FQNEAQ (reference sequence). V was clipped by 6 bases and J by 0 bases, with 11 bases between them. CDR3 length equals 14 residues. CDR3 nucleotides: TGTGCCAGCAGTTACACCGAATCTAACTATGGCTACACCTTC. Translation gives CASSYTESNYGYTF.

V usage is TRBV10-3 and J usage is TRBJ1-3; 7 positions agree with TRBD1. This CDR3 comprises 16 residues. Germline CDR1 and CDR2: ENHRY and SYGVKD. V shed 6 bases, J shed 0 bases, and the junction held 8 bases outside the gene matches. CDR3 DNA: TGTGCCATCAGGGTCCGACAGGGACACTCTGGAAACACCATATATTTT. Residues: CAIRVRQGHSGNTIYF.

This clone has more than one count but fewer than ten. The chain joins TRBV7-2 to TRBJ1-3; D perhaps matches TRBD1 (5 bases). Germline V lookup: CDR1 SGHTA, CDR2 FQGNSA. The CDR3 runs to 14 residues. Trimming removed 4 bases at V and 0 bases at J, with 7 bases between. CDR3 amino acids: CASSSTVSGNTIYF. The CDR3, as DNA: TGTGCCAGCAGCTCGACAGTCTCTGGAAACACCATATATTTT.

The rearrangement joins TRBV5-1 to TRBJ1-2; 7 nucleotides match TRBD1. Trimming removed 0 bases from V and 3 bases from J; junction bases left unmatched: 5. CDR1 is SGHRS, CDR2 YFSETQ, per germline. The CDR3 runs 15 residues. CDR3: CASSLGGTDDYGYTF. CDR3 DNA sequence: TGCGCCAGCAGCTTGGGTGGGACAGATGACTATGGCTACACCTTC.

The chain links TRBV2 to TRBJ2-5; D might be TRBD1 (6 bases). Germline-derived CDR1 and CDR2 are SNHLY and FYNNEI. Between the trimmed V and J ends, which lost 8 bases and 2 bases, there was a span of 15 bases. This CDR3 contains 14 residues. CDR3 sequence reads: CASHRDWGQETQYF. CDR3 bases: TGTGCCAGCCACAGGGATTGGGGGCAAGAGACCCAGTACTTC.

This rearrangement joins TRBV5-6 to TRBJ2-2; possible D gene TRBD1, 8 bases. V gave up 0 bases and J gave up 5 bases, with 17 bases separating them. This CDR3 has 17 amino acids. Germline V gene data show CDR1 as SGHDT and CDR2 as YYEEEE. CDR3 sequence (DNA): TGTGCCAGCAGCTTGGGATTTTACAGGGGGGGAACCGGGGAGCTGTTTTTT. This gives the protein CASSLGFYRGGTGELFF. The whole variable domain, remainder taken from reference TRBV5-6 and TRBJ2-2, is DAGVTQSPTHLIKTRGQQVTLRCSPKSGHDTVSWYQQALGQGPQFIFQYYEEEERQRGNFPDRFSGHQFPNYSSELNVNALLLGDSALYLCASSLGFYRGGTGELFFGEGSRLTVL.

The V and J genes are TRBV11-2 and TRBJ1-2; weak D call: TRBD1 (6 bases). CDR3 length: 17 amino acids. V dropped 2 bases and J dropped 0 bases, with 16 bases sitting between them. Germline V gives CDR1 SGHAT, CDR2 FQNNGV. The CDR3 reads CASSLSLRTAANYGYTF. CDR3 DNA sequence: TGTGCCAGCAGCTTATCACTGCGGACAGCTGCTAACTATGGCTACACCTTC.

The CDR3 loop reads CAWSVSVFNQPQHF. The DNA of the CDR3 is TGTGCCTGGAGTGTGAGTGTGTTTAATCAGCCCCAGCATTTT. The V call is TRBV30, the J call TRBJ1-5, with D uncertain. Trimming took 0 bases from V and 4 from J, leaving 10 bases between them. This CDR3 is 14 amino acids long. Germline V gene lookup returns CDR1 GTSNPN and CDR2 SVGIG (reference sequence).

This chain uses TRBV2 with TRBJ1-4, with D maybe TRBD1 (6 bases). Germline CDR1 is SNHLY and CDR2 is FYNNEI. Trimming shortened V by 6 bases and J by 7 bases, and 18 bases separated the two germline ends. The CDR3 loop spans 15 amino acids. CDR3 DNA sequence: TGTGCCAGCAGAACTATTTCAGGGGATGGTGAAAAACTGTTTTTT. It is translated as CASRTISGDGEKLFF.

This clone came up once. The chain has TRBV19 and TRBJ2-1; no reliable D call. Trimming took off 7 bases at V and 0 bases at J, with 16 bases between the two ends. Germline lookup yields CDR1 LNHDA and CDR2 SQIVND (reference sequence). The CDR3 length is 16 residues. The CDR3 here is CASIPSGRGSYNEQFF. The DNA for the CDR3 is TGTGCCAGTATCCCAAGTGGCCGAGGCTCCTACAATGAGCAGTTCTTC.

The V and J genes are TRBV5-1 and TRBJ2-3; 7 bases fit TRBD1. Per germline, CDR1 SGHRS and CDR2 YFSETQ. The CDR3 spans 17 residues. The V segment lost 4 bases and the J segment 2 bases; nucleotides outside the gene matches: 13. The CDR3 nucleotides are TGCGCCAGCAGCCCTGCTATAATACAGGGGACCACAGATACGCAGTATTTT. Amino acids: CASSPAIIQGTTDTQYF.

The CDR3 nucleotides read TGCGCCAGCCAAGCACAGCACTCTGGAAACACCATATATTTT. It is translated as CASQAQHSGNTIYF. V and J are TRBV5-1 and TRBJ1-3; unclear D gene. CDR3 length equals 14 residues. Trimming stripped 7 bases from V and 0 bases from J, with 11 bases between. Germline CDR1 SGHRS, CDR2 YFSETQ.

The chain uses TRBV6-2 or TRBV6-3 and TRBJ1-1, with D perhaps matching TRBD1 (6 bases). Trimming left V 5 bases short and J 2 bases short, with 15 bases between. CDR1 is MNHEY and CDR2 is SVGEGT in the germline V gene. This CDR3 has 15 residues. The CDR3 nucleotides read TGTGCCAGCAGTCGCCGACAGGCCTTAAACACTGAAGCTTTCTTT. Residues: CASSRRQALNTEAFF.

The rearrangement uses TRBV6-6 and TRBJ1-4; D is perhaps TRBD1 (5 bases). This CDR3 spans 14 amino acids. The V gene's germline CDR1 is MNHNY and CDR2 SVGAGI (reference sequence). Between the trimmed V and J ends, which lost 7 bases and 5 bases, there was a span of 14 bases. CDR3 sequence reads: CASKNGEGNEKLFF. The CDR3 nucleotides read TGTGCCAGCAAGAACGGGGAGGGGAATGAAAAACTGTTTTTT.

This clone was detected once. The chain joins TRBV10-3 to TRBJ2-1, with a weak D call TRBD2 (5 bases). Trimming pared 4 bases from V and 0 bases from J, leaving 10 bases between. This CDR3 has 15 residues. The germline CDR1 and CDR2 sequences are ENHRY and SYGVKD. The DNA of the CDR3 is TGTGCCATCAGTGCGGACTCGAGCTCCTACAATGAGCAGTTCTTC. It translates to CAISADSSSYNEQFF.

V usage is TRBV3-1 (or the pseudogene TRBV3-2) and J usage is TRBJ1-6; TRBD1 aligns across 8 bases. Germline-derived CDR1 and CDR2 are LGHDT and YNNKEL (reference sequence). V gave up 6 bases and J gave up 6 bases; unmatched junction bases: 7. The CDR3 runs to 15 residues. The CDR3 here is CASSFGGQGNSPLHF. CDR3 coding DNA: TGTGCCAGCAGTTTCGGAGGACAGGGTAATTCACCCCTCCACTTT.

The rearrangement uses TRBV5-1 and TRBJ1-2; D is perhaps TRBD1 (5 bases). The CDR3 is 13 residues long. Trimming stripped 0 bases from V and 5 bases from J, with 8 bases between. CDR1 is SGHRS and CDR2 is YFSETQ in the germline V gene. The CDR3 region has the DNA TGCGCCAGCAGCTTGGAGGGGCAGTATGGCTACACCTTC. This codes for CASSLEGQYGYTF.

Only a few counts were recorded for this clone. The rearrangement uses TRBV3-1 (or the pseudogene TRBV3-2) and TRBJ2-7; tentatively, D is TRBD1 (5 bases). The CDR3 runs to 14 residues. V was cut by 4 bases and J by 0 bases, with 10 bases left in between. Germline lookup yields CDR1 LGHDT and CDR2 YNNKEL (reference sequence). CDR3 loop: CASSRSRASYEQYF. Here the CDR3 DNA reads TGTGCCAGCAGCCGTTCCAGGGCCTCCTACGAGCAGTACTTC.